This is a list of T cell receptor beta chains from one sample in a study of T-cell memory formation after mild COVID-19. TCRdb re-derived calls from the 5' RACE reads in MiXCR, one entry per CDR3 protein. This table holds 250,000 to 300,000 distinct CDR3 sequences, roughly 15% found once. The sequenced material came from PBMCs or a T cell subset sorted from them (not recorded which). The receptors stem from a man aged 18 to 35 who had mild COVID-19 (a few samples of this study predate the infection). Cell type and time point are not known. The CDR3 runs from the conserved cysteine through the conserved F or W. D genes are given only for firm matches. Clone size is stated in some rows and not others, as once, few, many or a class when expanded.

d_gene,abundance,v_gene,j_gene,CDR3aa,CDR3nt
.,.,TRBV20-1,TRBJ1-1,CSANRDVVREAFF,TGCAGTGCTAACAGGGACGTAGTACGTGAAGCTTTCTTT
.,.,TRBV4-1,TRBJ1-3,CASSQEPQVSGNTIYF,TGCGCCAGCAGCCAAGAGCCCCAGGTCTCTGGAAACACCATATATTTT
.,.,TRBV5-4,TRBJ2-7,CASSLGGAEQYF,TGTGCCAGCAGCTTAGGAGGGGCCGAGCAGTACTTC
.,few,TRBV4-3,TRBJ1-6,CASSERTGYYNSPLHF,TGCGCCAGCAGCGAGCGTACAGGGTACTATAATTCACCCCTCCACTTT
TRBD1,.,TRBV5-1,TRBJ2-6,CASSHGTGRGANVLTF,TGCGCCAGCAGCCACGGGACAGGGCGTGGGGCCAACGTCCTGACTTTC
.,.,TRBV6-2/TRBV6-3,TRBJ1-5,CASSPTQGGNQPQHF,TGTGCCAGCAGCCCTACCCAAGGGGGGAATCAGCCCCAGCATTTT
.,once,TRBV5-8,TRBJ2-3,CASRWSTDTQYF,TGTGCCAGCAGGTGGAGCACAGATACGCAGTATTTT
.,.,TRBV6-5,TRBJ1-2,CASLRGYTF,TGTGCCAGCCTTAGGGGCTACACCTTC
.,few,TRBV4-2,TRBJ1-6,CASSPTLGYNSPLHF,TGTGCCAGCAGCCCGACGTTGGGGTATAATTCACCCCTCCACTTT
.,.,TRBV29-1,TRBJ1-1,CSVERADGTEAFF,TGCAGCGTTGAAAGGGCAGATGGCACTGAAGCTTTCTTT
.,few,TRBV7-9,TRBJ2-1,CASTLQQGIEQFF,TGTGCCAGCACTCTCCAACAGGGTATTGAGCAGTTCTTC
.,.,TRBV9,TRBJ2-3,CASSDDSDYTDTQYF,TGTGCCAGCAGCGACGACAGTGACTACACAGATACGCAGTATTTT
TRBD1,.,TRBV25-1,TRBJ1-6,CASSGPLDREDSPLHF,TGTGCCAGCAGTGGCCCACTCGACAGGGAAGATTCACCCCTCCACTTT
.,.,TRBV7-2,TRBJ2-3,CASSWSDSTDTQYF,TGTGCCAGCAGCTGGTCAGATAGCACAGATACGCAGTATTTT
.,few,TRBV4-3,TRBJ2-7,CASSQGLSEAYEQYF,TGCGCCAGCAGCCAAGGATTGTCCGAGGCCTACGAGCAGTACTTC
.,few,TRBV7-9,TRBJ1-2,CASSLMYSGLDYGYTF,TGTGCCAGCAGCCTCATGTACTCAGGGTTGGACTATGGCTACACCTTC
TRBD1,few,TRBV7-2,TRBJ1-2,CASSLRGGQGNYGYTF,TGTGCCAGCAGCCTCCGAGGGGGCCAGGGGAACTATGGCTACACCTTC
TRBD1,few,TRBV5-1,TRBJ2-3,CASSYPVGGDFSTDTQYF,TGCGCCAGCAGCTACCCGGTAGGGGGCGATTTTAGCACAGATACGCAGTATTTT
TRBD1,.,TRBV5-4,TRBJ1-1,CASSTGAMNTEAFF,TGTGCCAGCAGCACAGGGGCCATGAACACTGAAGCTTTCTTT
TRBD2,.,TRBV6-2/TRBV6-3,TRBJ2-7,CASSSPWSGSPYEQYF,TGTGCCAGCAGTTCCCCCTGGAGCGGGAGCCCCTACGAGCAGTACTTC
.,few,TRBV10-3,TRBJ2-7,CAMGPSDYEQYF,TGTGCCATGGGGCCTAGCGACTACGAGCAGTACTTC
TRBD1,.,TRBV12-3/TRBV12-4,TRBJ1-5,CASGGQANQPQHF,TGTGCCAGCGGTGGACAGGCAAATCAGCCCCAGCATTTT
.,few,TRBV15,TRBJ2-2,CATSRAQPTGELFF,TGTGCCACCAGCAGAGCACAGCCCACCGGGGAGCTGTTTTTT
TRBD2,.,TRBV5-1,TRBJ2-3,CASSGVAGGRGDTQYF,TGCGCCAGCAGCGGGGTGGCGGGGGGGCGTGGAGATACGCAGTATTTT
.,.,TRBV5-1,TRBJ1-2,CASSLDPNSNYGYTF,TGCGCCAGCAGCTTGGACCCTAATTCGAACTATGGCTACACCTTC
.,few,TRBV6-6,TRBJ1-6,CASSYSLYNSPLHF,TGTGCCAGCAGTTACTCTCTTTATAATTCACCCCTCCACTTT
.,few,TRBV7-9,TRBJ1-1,CASRYSSGVNTEAFF,TGTGCCAGCAGATACTCGTCGGGGGTGAACACTGAAGCTTTCTTT
TRBD2,.,TRBV5-5,TRBJ2-5,CASSPRLAAVQKTQYF,TGTGCCAGCAGCCCGAGACTAGCAGCAGTTCAAAAGACCCAGTACTTC
.,few,TRBV4-1,TRBJ1-1,CASSQAGDTEAFF,TGCGCCAGCAGCCAAGCGGGGGACACTGAAGCTTTCTTT
.,many,TRBV12-3/TRBV12-4,TRBJ2-5,CASNVNGETQYF,TGTGCCAGCAACGTTAATGGGGAGACCCAGTACTTC
.,.,TRBV7-9,TRBJ1-4,CASSLVSGPNEKLFF,TGTGCCAGCAGCTTAGTCTCCGGGCCAAATGAAAAACTGTTTTTT
TRBD2,.,TRBV12-3/TRBV12-4,TRBJ2-7,CASRLAGSSYEQYF,TGTGCCAGCAGGTTAGCGGGGAGCTCCTACGAGCAGTACTTC
.,few,TRBV5-1,TRBJ1-1,CASSRWVMGNTEAFF,TGCGCCAGCAGCCGTTGGGTAATGGGAAACACTGAAGCTTTCTTT
.,few,TRBV12-3/TRBV12-4,TRBJ1-1,CASKLQGSGAEAFF,TGTGCCAGCAAACTACAGGGTTCGGGGGCTGAAGCTTTCTTT
TRBD1,few,TRBV6-5,TRBJ2-5,CASLGGGQETQYF,TGTGCCAGCCTAGGGGGCGGTCAAGAGACCCAGTACTTC
.,few,TRBV6-2/TRBV6-3,TRBJ2-7,CASSYGGNSYEQYF,TGTGCCAGCAGTTACGGGGGGAACTCCTACGAGCAGTACTTC
.,.,TRBV7-2,TRBJ2-1,CASSLSRSEQFF,TGTGCCAGCAGCTTATCTAGGAGTGAGCAGTTCTTC
.,few,TRBV6-6,TRBJ2-5,CATTPRGQETQYF,TGTGCCACCACCCCCCGGGGTCAAGAGACCCAGTACTTC
.,few,TRBV20-1,TRBJ2-5,CSASRWVTAWETQYF,TGCAGTGCTAGTCGATGGGTAACAGCGTGGGAGACCCAGTACTTC
.,.,TRBV20-1,TRBJ1-2,CSARDPGLGFHTF,TGCAGTGCTAGAGATCCCGGTTTGGGGTTTCACACCTTC
.,few,TRBV18,TRBJ2-7,CASSPVHAGVYEQYF,TGTGCCAGCTCACCAGTGCATGCAGGGGTCTACGAGCAGTACTTC
.,.,TRBV5-6,TRBJ1-5,CASSRSTNQPQHF,TGTGCCAGCAGCAGAAGCACCAATCAGCCCCAGCATTTT
TRBD2,.,TRBV6-2/TRBV6-3,TRBJ2-5,CASSSPGGQETQYF,TGTGCCAGCAGTTCCCCGGGGGGCCAAGAGACCCAGTACTTC
.,.,TRBV20-1,TRBJ2-1,CSARVFPEQFF,TGCAGTGCTAGGGTCTTCCCTGAGCAGTTCTTC
TRBD2,.,TRBV11-2,TRBJ2-1,CASSLGWRGGLSEQFF,TGTGCCAGCAGCTTAGGGTGGCGGGGGGGCCTTAGTGAGCAGTTCTTC
.,few,TRBV4-2,TRBJ2-2,CASSPFGDGELFF,TGTGCCAGCAGCCCGTTCGGAGACGGGGAGCTGTTTTTT
.,few,TRBV5-1,TRBJ1-2,CASSLVGGEVGYTF,TGCGCCAGCAGCTTGGTTGGGGGAGAAGTTGGCTACACCTTC
.,few,TRBV20-1,TRBJ2-7,CSAWKGGAFDEQYF,TGCAGTGCTTGGAAAGGGGGGGCGTTCGACGAGCAGTACTTC
TRBD2,.,TRBV5-1,TRBJ2-1,CASSFGTSGINEQFF,TGCGCCAGCAGCTTTGGGACTAGCGGGATTAATGAGCAGTTCTTC
.,.,TRBV10-3,TRBJ2-5,CAISDDGTRGIVETQYF,TGTGCCATCAGTGATGATGGGACACGGGGAATAGTTGAGACCCAGTACTTC
.,.,TRBV4-1,TRBJ2-1,CASSPAGLAIGEQFF,TGCGCCAGCAGCCCGGCGGGGCTAGCGATCGGTGAGCAGTTCTTC
.,.,TRBV6-5,TRBJ1-5,CASSYGLGSNQPQHF,TGTGCCAGCAGTTACGGGCTAGGAAGCAATCAGCCCCAGCATTTT
.,.,TRBV28,TRBJ1-3,CASGQNSGNTIYF,TGTGCCAGCGGACAGAATTCTGGAAACACCATATATTTT
.,.,TRBV12-3/TRBV12-4,TRBJ1-6,CASNRAGTGGNSPLHF,TGTGCCAGCAACCGGGCCGGGACGGGGGGGAATTCACCCCTCCACTTT
.,.,TRBV10-2,TRBJ1-5,CAGGGFQPQHF,TGCGCCGGGGGGGGGTTTCAGCCCCAGCATTTT
.,.,TRBV5-1,TRBJ1-2,CASSDNRAGGYTF,TGCGCCAGCAGCGACAACAGGGCAGGTGGCTACACCTTC
.,.,TRBV12-3/TRBV12-4,TRBJ1-1,CASTNNGNTEAFF,TGTGCCAGCACCAACAATGGGAACACTGAAGCTTTCTTT